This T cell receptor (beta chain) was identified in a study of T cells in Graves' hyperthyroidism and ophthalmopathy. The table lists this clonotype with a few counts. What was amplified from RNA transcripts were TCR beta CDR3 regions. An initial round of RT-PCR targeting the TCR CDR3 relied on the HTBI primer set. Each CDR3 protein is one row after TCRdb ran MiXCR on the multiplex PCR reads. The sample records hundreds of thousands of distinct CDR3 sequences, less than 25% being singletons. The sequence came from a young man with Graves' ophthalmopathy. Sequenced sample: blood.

The CDR3 loop is CASGTGANQPQHF. The CDR3 coding sequence is TGTGCCAGTGGCACTGGGGCCAATCAGCCCCAGCATTTT. The chain links TRBV7-9 to TRBJ1-5; the D gene is possibly TRBD1 (5 bases). The germline V and J ends were trimmed by 9 bases and 3 bases, with 12 bases remaining between them. CDR1 is SEHNR, CDR2 FQNEAQ, per germline (reference sequence). CDR3 length equals 13 residues. Drawing the rest from reference TRBV7-9 and TRBJ1-5, the complete variable domain is DTGVSQNPRHKITKRGQNVTFRCDPISEHNRLYWYRQTLGQGPEFLTYFQNEAQLEKSRLLSDRFSAERPKGSFSTLEIQRTEQGDSAMYLCASGTGANQPQHFGDGTRLSIL.